What follows describes a single T cell receptor beta chain. Survey-level TCR beta sequencing used the immunoSEQ assay. Generated by immunoSEQ multiplex PCR, the TCRdb table keeps only in-frame clones and is missing some. The repertoire holds nearly 70,000 clones, with 80% to 95% as singletons. CDR1 is MDHEN, CDR2 SYDVKM, per germline. The CDR3 consists of 14 residues. The V and J ends lost 5 bases and 1 base respectively, with 9 bases between them. The sequence was obtained from a middle-aged man with rheumatoid arthritis. Sequencing was carried out using PBMCs. The chain joins TRBV28 to TRBJ1-5; TRBD1 might be the D (5 bases). The CDR3 reads CASSGSGSNQPQHF. CDR3 nucleotide sequence: TGTGCCAGCAGTGGTTCAGGGAGCAATCAGCCCCAGCATTTT.